Sequencing of this T cell receptor beta chain was carried out in a study of blood T cell repertoires in COVID-19. Study information: Acute and convalescent COVID-19 specimens originated in the United States, Italy and Spain. T cells, B-cell-depleted T cells, or PBMCs provided the cDNA or gDNA that served as material.

Repertoires were generated with immunoSEQ multiplex PCR, while TCRdb's copy carries only in-frame clones and drops some. The data hold 250,000 or so clones, with about 85% observed a single time. Categorization into cohorts depended on clinical history that participants reported. People in the exposed group encountered a COVID-19 case within 2 weeks before entering the study. This clone was found once. Trimming cost V 6 bases and J 2 bases; bases outside gene matches: 4. This CDR3 spans 14 amino acids. Germline lookup yields CDR1 WSHSY and CDR2 SAAADI. The origin of this receptor is a woman aged 45-65 years who had been exposed to COVID-19. The chain has TRBV10-2 and TRBJ2-7, with 10 bases matching TRBD2. Material: PBMCs or T cells enriched from blood (not recorded which). The CDR3 nucleotides are TGCGCCAGCAGGGAAGCGGGGGGGCCCTACGAGCAGTACTTC. The encoded protein is CASREAGGPYEQYF.